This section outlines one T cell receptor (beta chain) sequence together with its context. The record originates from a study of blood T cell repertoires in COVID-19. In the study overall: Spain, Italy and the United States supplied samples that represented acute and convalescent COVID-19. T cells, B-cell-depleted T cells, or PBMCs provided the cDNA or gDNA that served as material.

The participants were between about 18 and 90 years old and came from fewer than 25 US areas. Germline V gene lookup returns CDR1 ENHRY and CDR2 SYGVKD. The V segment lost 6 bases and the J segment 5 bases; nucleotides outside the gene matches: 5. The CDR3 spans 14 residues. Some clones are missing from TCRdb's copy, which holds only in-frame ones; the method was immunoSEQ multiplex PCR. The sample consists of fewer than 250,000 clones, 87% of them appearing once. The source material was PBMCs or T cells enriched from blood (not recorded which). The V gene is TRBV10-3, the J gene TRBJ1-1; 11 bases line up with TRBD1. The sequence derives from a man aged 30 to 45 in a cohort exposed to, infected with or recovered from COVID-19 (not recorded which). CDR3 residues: CAISPGQGGTEAFF. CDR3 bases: TGTGCCATCAGCCCGGGACAGGGGGGAACTGAAGCTTTCTTT.